This note documents a single T cell receptor (beta chain) sequence. Its antigen is not identified. The CDR3 totals 12 residues. V gave up 6 bases and J gave up 3 bases, with 9 bases separating them. The germline gives CDR1 MGHDK, CDR2 SYGVNS. This specimen belongs to a study of T cells in localized non-small cell lung cancer. Study-level findings and limits: Sequencing covered just one tumor region, so heterogeneity cannot be ruled out.

The method was immunoSEQ multiplex PCR; TCRdb's version includes in-frame clones alone and lacks a portion of them. The sample holds about 59,000 clones, 70% to 90% seen once. The receptor was derived from a man aged 40 to 70 with stage I squamous cell lung carcinoma. The sample consisted of peripheral blood, taken before any cancer treatment. The chain employs TRBV25-1 and TRBJ2-7; no firm D call. The CDR3 DNA is TGTGCCAGCAGCTTCTTGGGCTACGAGCAGTACTTC. Translation gives CASSFLGYEQYF.